Sequencing of this TCR beta chain was carried out in a study of OX40 agonist ivuxolimab in advanced cancers. General notes on the study: The costimulatory receptor OX40 (CD134) was targeted by ivuxolimab, a fully human IgG2 agonistic monoclonal antibody. Intravenous ivuxolimab was administered to patients every 2 weeks at six dose levels: 0.01, 0.1, 0.3, 1.5, 3 and 10 mg/kg. Of the approximately 50 dose-escalation patients, hepatocellular carcinoma was present in about 20, melanoma in roughly 15, renal cell carcinoma in 9 and head and neck cancer in 9. The dose-escalation cohort was around 83% male with a mean age of about 58 years, ranging from roughly 20 to 80. Prior anti-PD-1, anti-PD-L1 or anti-CTLA-4 therapy was permitted, and checkpoint inhibitors had been received by around 40% of dose-escalation patients. Partial responses occurred in three dose-escalation patients, of whom one had hepatocellular carcinoma and two had cutaneous melanoma. The point of sequencing TCRbeta in the periphery was to test whether ivuxolimab changed TCR sequence diversity and drove clonal T-cell expansion. The monotherapy dose-escalation portion (N of about 52 patients) of the phase I ivuxolimab trial is reported in the paper.

To sequence the TCRbeta CDR3 region, genomic DNA was isolated from the sorted cells. The immunoSEQ Assay was used to sequence the TCRbeta CDR3 regions. The immuneACCESS repertoire file appears here via TCRdb, limited to in-frame rearrangements. These files lack a portion of the clones; in checked studies, under half of the deficit traces to unresolved V genes, and the cause of the others is not known. The table for this sample lists 50,000 to 70,000 clones; 85% to 90% of them were counted only once. The top ten clones comprise 13% to 15% of the sample. The trial excluded patients who had a history of autoimmune disease or who were on systemic immunosuppression. Peripheral blood for TCR sequencing was collected from all dose cohorts at baseline, on cycle 4 day 1, and on cycle 7 day 1. The samples were taken from a phase I, first-in-human, multicenter, open-label dose-escalation trial of ivuxolimab. Adults with locally advanced or metastatic head and neck squamous cell, hepatocellular, melanoma or renal cell carcinoma were enrolled in the trial. Before TCR sequencing, CD4+ and CD8+ T cells were separately sorted from peripheral blood.

Overall results and qualifications from the work: Low levels of normalized T-cell clonal expansion were also seen in some patients who did not respond. Partial responders in the 0.1-3.0 mg/kg groups had among the lowest normalized peripheral clonal expansion, especially among CD8+ T cells. After ivuxolimab, CD8+ T cells had more expanded clones than CD4+ T cells on average. At doses of 0.1 to 3.0 mg/kg, clonal expansion of both CD4+ and CD8+ T cells in blood was seen between baseline and week 6. Which antigens the clonally expanded peripheral T cells were specific for was not determined.

As regards this clone: No cognate antigen has been identified for it. Base qualities are not at hand, and no much larger clone is one base apart.

Looking up the germline V gene yields CDR1 WSHSY and CDR2 SAAADI. The CDR3 runs 13 residues from the cysteine to the phenylalanine. The DNA shown is the 39-base CDR3, in frame from base 1. Between the V and J ends, shortened by 6 bases and 0 bases respectively, the junction contains 6 bases. The material sequenced was CD4+ or CD8+ T cells sorted from blood, taken in a trial of the OX40 agonist ivuxolimab. The rearranged segments are TRBV10-2 and TRBJ1-5, with no reliable assignment of the D segment. The TCR originated in an adult with an advanced solid tumor such as melanoma, head and neck, liver or kidney cancer. For the CDR3, the sequence is CASRRNSNQPQHF. The sequenced DNA: TGCGCCAGCAGGCGGAATAGCAATCAGCCCCAGCATTTT.